The entry below gives a single TCR beta chain sequence along with its context. Sampled while nominally healthy, donors likely had unrecorded immune exposures. These data come from a study of cytomegalovirus exposure and HLA in healthy donors. PCR involved 60 Vbeta and 13 Jbeta primers. Only in-frame clones appear in the TCRdb table, and some are missing; sequencing was by immunoSEQ multiplex PCR. Of 150,000 to 200,000 clones listed, over 65% were seen once; the top ten hold around 1.6%. The CDR3 loop spans 13 amino acids. Germline trimming cut 0 bases from V and 4 bases from J; bases unmatched to any gene: 2. Germline-derived CDR1 and CDR2 are GTSNPN and SVGIG (reference sequence).

Sequencing was done on a sample of PBMCs. This chain uses TRBV30 with TRBJ1-2; 7 bases agree with TRBD1. The sequence derives from a young man in good health and CMV-seronegative. The CDR3 here is CAWSVGQVYGYTF. The CDR3 region has the DNA TGTGCCTGGAGTGTCGGACAGGTCTATGGCTACACCTTC.